Below are 10 T cell receptor beta chains sequenced from a single sample in a study of resident and recirculating memory T cells in vitiligo. Profiled with immunoSEQ multiplex PCR; TCRdb holds only in-frame clones, not every one. The data hold around 40,000 clones, with around 90% observed a single time. Input material: blood. The receptors were gathered from a male donor with vitiligo.

In its sample, this clone was seen once. This sequence joins TRBV19 and TRBJ1-2, with D possibly matching TRBD1 (6 bases). The CDR3 spans 11 residues. The germline V gene has CDR1 LNHDA and CDR2 SQIVND (reference sequence). The V gene lost 8 bases and the J gene lost 7 bases, with 11 bases spanning the gap. The CDR3, as DNA: TGTGCCAGTTCACAGGGTGGTGGCTACACCTTC. Translated, it gives CASSQGGGYTF. Full variable domain (rest looked up from reference TRBV19 and TRBJ1-2): DGGITQSPKYLFRKEGQNVTLSCEQNLNHDAMYWYRQDPGQGLRLIYYSQIVNDFQKGDIAEGYSVSREKKESFPLTVTSAQKNPTAFYLCASSQGGGYTFGSGTRLTVV.

This chain joins TRBV18 and TRBJ1-2; D possibly corresponds to TRBD1 (5 bases). V lost 4 bases and J 10 bases, leaving 13 bases between the germline ends. The CDR3 has 12 residues. Germline CDR1 KGHSH, CDR2 LQKENI. The CDR3 region has the DNA TGTGCCAGCTCACTTACAGAACAGGCCTACACCTTC. It specifies CASSLTEQAYTF.

The chain carries TRBV4-1 and TRBJ2-5, with 9 bases fitting TRBD2. The ends lost 4 bases at V and 5 bases at J; junction bases unmatched: 11. CDR3 length: 16 residues. The germline CDR1 and CDR2 sequences are MGHRA and YSYEKL. This CDR3 reads CASSREGRGGTETQYF. CDR3 DNA: TGCGCCAGCAGCCGGGAGGGGCGGGGGGGCACGGAGACCCAGTACTTC.

The chain joins TRBV10-3 to TRBJ1-4; possibly TRBD1 for D (6 bases). Trimming cost V 9 bases and J 3 bases, with 11 bases left between them. In germline, CDR1 is ENHRY, CDR2 SYGVKD. The CDR3 has 13 amino acids. CDR3 loop: CAMSQGANEKLFF. The DNA of the CDR3 is TGTGCCATGTCACAGGGCGCTAATGAAAAACTGTTTTTT.

A single count supports this clone. V is TRBV9 and J is TRBJ2-5, with D maybe TRBD2 (6 bases). Trimming cost V 0 bases and J 5 bases, with 14 bases left between them. The germline gives CDR1 SGDLS, CDR2 YYNGEE. CDR3 length: 15 residues. The CDR3 protein is CASSVDGAAGETQYF. The CDR3, as DNA: TGTGCCAGCAGCGTAGATGGAGCGGCGGGGGAGACCCAGTACTTC.

This chain joins TRBV9 and TRBJ2-7, with TRBD1 matching 8 bases. V trimming: 2 bases; J trimming: 2 bases; junction bases outside the gene matches: 9. CDR1 is SGDLS, CDR2 YYNGEE, per germline. There are 16 residues in the CDR3. As DNA, the CDR3 is TGTGCCAGCAGCGTGGGTGGGACAGGCATAACCTACGAGCAGTACTTC. Amino acids: CASSVGGTGITYEQYF. Based on the CDR3 plus reference TRBV9 and TRBJ2-7, the full variable domain is DSGVTQTPKHLITATGQRVTLRCSPRSGDLSVYWYQQSLDQGLQFLIQYYNGEERAKGNILERFSAQQFPDLHSELNLSSLELGDSALYFCASSVGGTGITYEQYFGPGTRLTVT.

The gene calls are TRBV19 and TRBJ2-2; 9 bases fit TRBD1. The CDR3 has 17 residues. Germline V gives CDR1 LNHDA, CDR2 SQIVND (reference sequence). The ends lost 5 bases at V and 3 bases at J; junction bases unmatched: 10. CDR3 in DNA: TGTGCCAGTAGTCAATTATCCGGGACAGGGTACACCGGGGAGCTGTTTTTT. Protein: CASSQLSGTGYTGELFF.

This clone was seen only once. The V call is TRBV5-1, the J call TRBJ2-7; 10 nucleotides line up with TRBD2. J lost 4 bases, V lost 5 bases, and 9 bases had no gene match. The germline V gene encodes CDR1 SGHRS and CDR2 YFSETQ. This CDR3 is 15 amino acids long. The CDR3 loop reads CASRKERGGLYEQYF. The CDR3 DNA reads as TGCGCCAGCAGGAAAGAGCGGGGGGGCCTATACGAGCAGTACTTC.

The chain uses TRBV30 and TRBJ2-3, with unresolved D. V shed 2 bases and J shed 6 bases, with 6 bases lying between them. CDR3 length: 11 residues. Germline-derived CDR1 and CDR2 are GTSNPN and SVGIG (reference sequence). CDR3 in DNA: TGTGCCTGGAGTTACCGGGATACGCAGTATTTT. Its protein product is CAWSYRDTQYF.

Comment on this clone: Its ends do not fully match the called genes, so a read error is possible. The chain combines TRBV15 with TRBJ2-2; a possible D gene is TRBD2 (5 bases). There are 10 residues in the CDR3. Germline assignment: CDR1 LNHNV and CDR2 YYDKDF (reference sequence). CDR3 residues: CATSRYYRDF. CDR3 DNA sequence: TGTGCCACCAGCAGATACTACCGGGATTTT. Drawing the rest from reference TRBV15 and TRBJ2-2, the complete variable domain is DAMVIQNPRYQVTQFGKPVTLSCSQTLNHNVMYWYQQKSSQAPKLLFHYYDKDFNNEADTPDNFQSRRPNTSFCFLDIRSPGLGDTAMYLCATSRYYRDFGEGSRLTVL.